The 24 T cell receptor beta chains listed next were all sequenced from one sample in a study of T cell responses to AZD1222 COVID-19 vaccine. Only in-frame clones appear in the TCRdb table, and some are missing; sequencing was by immunoSEQ multiplex PCR. The sample carries 78,000 or so clones, about 91% recorded once. The sample in question was peripheral blood, obtained on day 0 of AZD1222 vaccination. The origin of the receptors is an adult in good health.

This clone showed up just a few times. The J gene is TRBJ2-3, the V gene TRBV5-1; 7 bases agree with TRBD1. Germline lookup yields CDR1 SGHRS and CDR2 YFSETQ. The length of the CDR3 is 18 residues. V trimming: 5 bases; J trimming: 0 bases; junction bases outside the gene matches: 15. CDR3 region: CASRRNIITGASTDTQYF. CDR3 DNA: TGCGCCAGCAGACGGAACATCATAACAGGGGCTAGCACAGATACGCAGTATTTT.

V and J are TRBV19 and TRBJ1-2; TRBD1 might be the D (6 bases). The germline gives CDR1 LNHDA, CDR2 SQIVND (reference sequence). The CDR3 has 15 residues. Trimming pared 6 bases from V and 8 bases from J, leaving 22 bases between. The CDR3: CASSPYKTGPSGYTF. As DNA, the CDR3 is TGTGCCAGTAGCCCTTACAAAACAGGGCCTAGCGGCTACACCTTC.

The chain links TRBV7-3 to TRBJ2-3; D is perhaps TRBD1 (5 bases). V was shortened by 3 bases and J by 6 bases, with 10 bases between the two germline ends. This CDR3 has 13 amino acids. Germline values: CDR1 SGHTA, CDR2 FQGTGA. The CDR3 sequence: CASSFGHTDTQYF. CDR3 DNA sequence: TGTGCCAGCAGCTTTGGACATACCGATACGCAGTATTTT. Complete variable domain (other parts from reference TRBV7-3 and TRBJ2-3): GAGVSQTPSNKVTEKGKYVELRCDPISGHTALYWYRQSLGQGPEFLIYFQGTGAADDSGLPNDRFFAVRPEGSVSTLKIQRTERGDSAVYLCASSFGHTDTQYFGPGTRLTVL.

The rearrangement links TRBV7-2 to TRBJ2-7, with 8 bases matching TRBD1. CDR1 and CDR2 from the germline V gene are SGHTA and FQGNSA. This CDR3 spans 15 amino acids. Trimming at V came to 1 base and at J to 2 bases, leaving 4 bases not matched to a gene. The chain's CDR3 is CASSLVGTGTYEQYF. CDR3 DNA: TGTGCCAGCAGCTTAGTCGGGACAGGCACCTACGAGCAGTACTTC.

This clone was seen only once. The rearrangement links TRBV5-1 to TRBJ2-7; TRBD2 matches at 12 bases. Germline-derived CDR1 and CDR2 are SGHRS and YFSETQ. Trimming removed 0 bases from V and 6 bases from J; junction bases left unmatched: 7. The CDR3 spans 16 residues. The CDR3 bases are TGCGCCAGCAGCTTGGATCCTAGCGGGGGGGCTATCGAGCAGTACTTC. It yields the protein CASSLDPSGGAIEQYF.

The V and J genes are TRBV5-1 and TRBJ2-7, with 9 bases lining up with TRBD1. Germline trimming cut 1 base from V and 3 bases from J; bases unmatched to any gene: 2. The CDR3 runs 14 residues. CDR1 and CDR2 from the germline V gene are SGHRS and YFSETQ. This CDR3 is CASSLWDRDYEQYF. The CDR3 DNA sequence: TGCGCCAGCAGCTTGTGGGACAGGGACTACGAGCAGTACTTC. Together with reference TRBV5-1 and TRBJ2-7, the CDR3 gives the full variable domain: KAGVTQTPRYLIKTRGQQVTLSCSPISGHRSVSWYQQTPGQGLQFLFEYFSETQRNKGNFPGRFSGRQFSNSRSEMNVSTLELGDSALYLCASSLWDRDYEQYFGPGTRLTVT.

The J gene is TRBJ1-5, the V gene TRBV6-2 or TRBV6-3, with 8 bases lining up with TRBD1. After removal of 6 bases from V and 7 bases from J, the junction contained 5 bases not matched to a gene. The CDR3 contains 13 residues. Germline V gene data show CDR1 as MNHEY and CDR2 as SVGEGT. This chain's CDR3 is CASSGQGGQPQHF. CDR3 nucleotide sequence: TGTGCCAGCAGCGGACAGGGTGGGCAGCCCCAGCATTTT.

The gene calls are TRBV29-1 and TRBJ1-1; D is uncertain. This CDR3 contains 12 residues. The germline V gene encodes CDR1 SQVTM and CDR2 ANQGSEA. Trimming took 3 bases from V and 3 from J, leaving 8 bases between them. The CDR3 region has the DNA TGCAGCGTTGATGTTGGGGACACTGAAGCTTTCTTT. As protein: CSVDVGDTEAFF.

This rearrangement joins TRBV7-8 to TRBJ1-5; D ambiguous. Deletions cut 1 base from V and 1 base from J, with 5 bases between. Germline CDR1 reads SGHVS; CDR2 reads FQNEAQ. The CDR3 is 14 residues long. The chain's CDR3 is CASSLVESNQPQHF. As DNA, the CDR3 is TGTGCCAGCAGCTTAGTTGAAAGCAATCAGCCCCAGCATTTT.

The gene calls are TRBV23-1 and TRBJ1-2; the match to TRBD1 covers 8 bases. TRBV23-1 is classed as an ORF, of uncertain function. The length of the CDR3 is 16 residues. Germline trimming cut 0 bases from V and 5 bases from J; bases unmatched to any gene: 8. CDR3 protein: CASSQSEDRESYGYTF. CDR3 DNA: TGCGCCAGCAGTCAATCCGAGGACAGGGAGAGTTATGGCTACACCTTC.

The chain recombines TRBV21-1 with TRBJ1-5. TRBV21-1 is classified as a pseudogene. This CDR3 is built from 15 residues. CDR3 sequence reads: CASSKGEGRDQPQHF. The CDR3 DNA sequence: TGTGCCAGCAGCAAAGGCGAGGGAAGGGACCAGCCCCAGCATTTT.

This clone was seen a handful of times. The chain is built from TRBV11-2 and TRBJ1-5; D unresolved. V was clipped by 0 bases and J by 4 bases, with 10 bases between them. CDR1 and CDR2 (germline): SGHAT, FQNNGV. The CDR3 is 15 residues long. The CDR3 DNA reads TGTGCCAGCAGCTTAGACCTCAGGATAAATCAGCCCCAGCATTTT. Protein sequence: CASSLDLRINQPQHF. Complete variable domain (other parts from reference TRBV11-2 and TRBJ1-5): EAGVAQSPRYKIIEKRQSVAFWCNPISGHATLYWYQQILGQGPKLLIQFQNNGVVDDSQLPKDRFSAERLKGVDSTLKIQPAKLEDSAVYLCASSLDLRINQPQHFGDGTRLSIL.

This chain joins TRBV7-9 and TRBJ2-1, with 10 bases matching TRBD1. The CDR3 length is 15 residues. Trimming at V came to 5 bases and at J to 9 bases, leaving 10 bases not matched to a gene. The germline V gene encodes CDR1 SEHNR and CDR2 FQNEAQ (reference sequence). CDR3 amino acids: CASSPPGTGDGEQFF. For the CDR3, the DNA is TGTGCCAGCAGCCCCCCCGGGACAGGGGACGGTGAGCAGTTCTTC.

This sequence joins TRBV11-1 and TRBJ2-7, with 8 bases matching TRBD1. Trimming cost V 6 bases and J 0 bases; bases outside gene matches: 7. The CDR3 length is 15 residues. Germline assignment: CDR1 SGHAT and CDR2 FQDESV (reference sequence). CDR3 DNA sequence: TGTGCCAGCAGTACTAGGACAGGGCACTCCTACGAGCAGTACTTC. This sequence encodes CASSTRTGHSYEQYF. The complete variable domain, with remaining parts taken from reference TRBV11-1 and TRBJ2-7, reads EAEVAQSPRYKITEKSQAVAFWCDPISGHATLYWYRQILGQGPELLVQFQDESVVDDSQLPKDRFSAERLKGVDSTLKIQPAELGDSAMYLCASSTRTGHSYEQYFGPGTRLTVT.

The chain uses TRBV30 and TRBJ2-5; D remains unclear. V was shortened by 5 bases and J by 1 base, with 11 bases between the two germline ends. Germline V gives CDR1 GTSNPN, CDR2 SVGIG (reference sequence). This CDR3 contains 13 residues. The CDR3 DNA reads as TGTGCCTGGTTTCGGGTCGGCCAAGAGACCCAGTACTTC. Its protein is CAWFRVGQETQYF. Together with reference TRBV30 and TRBJ2-5, the CDR3 gives the full variable domain: SQTIHQWPATLVQPVGSPLSLECTVEGTSNPNLYWYRQAAGRGLQLLFYSVGIGQISSEVPQNLSASRPQDRQFILSSKKLLLSDSGFYLCAWFRVGQETQYFGPGTRLLVL.

The chain has TRBV11-3 and TRBJ2-5, with 9 bases identical to TRBD2. This CDR3 is built from 13 residues. Germline lookup yields CDR1 SGHNT and CDR2 YENEEA. With V trimmed by 5 bases and J by 2 bases, 0 bases remained unmatched. DNA of the CDR3: TGTGCCAGCAGCGCGGGGGGGCAAGAGACCCAGTACTTC. Its translation: CASSAGGQETQYF.

This clone showed up just a few times. The chain recombines TRBV20-1 with TRBJ2-5, with D unresolved. The CDR3 totals 11 residues. Germline V CDR1 and CDR2: DFQATT, SNEGSKA (reference sequence). V lost 6 bases and J lost 1, with 6 bases in between. Here the CDR3 DNA reads TGCAGTGCGCGACTCCAAGAGACCCAGTACTTC. The encoded protein is CSARLQETQYF.

This chain joins TRBV10-3 and TRBJ2-7; either TRBD1 or TRBD2 may supply D (5 bases each). CDR1 and CDR2 (germline): ENHRY, SYGVKD. The length of the CDR3 is 14 residues. The V gene lost 6 bases and the J gene lost 5 bases, with 17 bases spanning the gap. The CDR3 DNA sequence: TGTGCCATCAGGGGAGATCAGGGAATCAACGAGCAGTACTTC. Translated, it gives CAIRGDQGINEQYF.

The chain couples TRBV30 to TRBJ2-3, with 8 bases aligning to TRBD2. The CDR3 length is 15 residues. V dropped 1 base and J dropped 8; count of bases not matched to a gene: 11. Germline CDR1 GTSNPN, CDR2 SVGIG (reference sequence). The CDR3 protein is CAWSGVWREAGTQYF. The CDR3 DNA follows: TGTGCCTGGAGTGGGGTATGGCGGGAGGCTGGTACGCAGTATTTT.

The chain links TRBV30 to TRBJ2-4; the D is unclear. Per the germline V gene, CDR1 is GTSNPN and CDR2 is SVGIG (reference sequence). The CDR3 runs to 16 residues. Trimming removed 5 bases from V and 1 base from J, with 18 bases in between. CDR3 nucleotide sequence: TGTGCCTGGCACTCGGCGGATCTAGAGGCCAAAAACATTCAGTACTTC. Its translation is CAWHSADLEAKNIQYF. The variable domain in full, completed from reference TRBV30 and TRBJ2-4, reads SQTIHQWPATLVQPVGSPLSLECTVEGTSNPNLYWYRQAAGRGLQLLFYSVGIGQISSEVPQNLSASRPQDRQFILSSKKLLLSDSGFYLCAWHSADLEAKNIQYFGAGTRLSVL.

This clone was seen just once. The chain recombines TRBV10-2 with TRBJ1-5, with D unresolved. Germline CDR1 reads WSHSY; CDR2 reads SAAADI. V was cut by 6 bases and J by 4 bases, with 13 bases left in between. The CDR3 consists of 14 residues. The CDR3 DNA follows: TGCGCCAGCAGAAGGGCGGATGGAAATCAGCCCCAGCATTTT. This sequence encodes CASRRADGNQPQHF.

Here the CDR3 DNA reads TGTGCCAGCCAGATCCCGAGCCGCTACGAGCAGTACTTC. It specifies CASQIPSRYEQYF. The V and J genes are TRBV28 and TRBJ2-7; D is uncertain. Per the germline V gene, CDR1 is MDHEN and CDR2 is SYDVKM. V gave up 8 bases and J gave up 3 bases, with 14 bases separating them. The CDR3 is 13 residues long.

The V call is TRBV7-2, the J call TRBJ2-1; the D is unclear. Germline V gives CDR1 SGHTA, CDR2 FQGNSA. The CDR3 spans 13 residues. V was cut by 10 bases and J by 1 base, with 11 bases left in between. CDR3 sequence (DNA): TGTGCCACCCTCGGGCCGTCCTACAATGAGCAGTTCTTC. It yields the protein CATLGPSYNEQFF.

The V and J genes are TRBV4-1 and TRBJ1-6, with D maybe TRBD1 (5 bases). The CDR3 spans 15 residues. Per germline, CDR1 MGHRA and CDR2 YSYEKL. V was cut by 2 bases and J by 12 bases, with 17 bases left in between. CDR3: CASSQSGTGGVPLHF. DNA for the CDR3: TGCGCCAGCAGCCAATCCGGGACCGGGGGAGTACCCCTCCACTTT.